This TCR beta chain was obtained from a study of shared clonotypes between healthy human individuals. The data were produced by immunoSEQ multiplex PCR, yet TCRdb's version contains in-frame clones alone and is incomplete. Counted here are more than 850,000 clones, 70% to 80% occurring once; the ten biggest clones make up 0.5% to 0.6%. Trimming cost V 5 bases and J 4 bases, with 5 bases left between them. CDR3 length: 10 amino acids. Per germline, CDR1 DFQATT and CDR2 SNEGSKA (reference sequence). The clonotype comes from a young man in good health. Some clones in this sample may be carry-over from other donors' samples. V gene TRBV20-1 combines with J gene TRBJ1-2; D ambiguous. Sequences were obtained from memory CD4+ T cells from PBMCs. The subset denotes: CD45RA-negative fraction. The CDR3 is CSAFRYGYTF. The CDR3 nucleotides read TGCAGTGCTTTTCGCTATGGCTACACCTTC.